Below are 3 T cell receptor beta chains sequenced from a single sample in a study of blood T cell repertoires in COVID-19. TCRdb's copy holds only in-frame clones and misses some; the assay was immunoSEQ multiplex PCR. The table shows under 250,000 clones, with less than 90% occurring only once. The sample was peripheral blood. The receptors originated from a woman in her sixties who had recovered from COVID-19.

This chain links TRBV5-5 with TRBJ1-4, with TRBD1 matching 8 bases. Germline CDR1 SGHKS, CDR2 YYEKEE (reference sequence). Trimming at V came to 4 bases and at J to 7 bases, leaving 9 bases not matched to a gene. The CDR3 runs 15 residues. As DNA, the CDR3 is TGTGCCAGCAGCCCGCGGACAGGGTGGAGTGAAAAACTGTTTTTT. Its translation is CASSPRTGWSEKLFF.

The chain combines TRBV20-1 with TRBJ2-5; D call uncertain. With 6 bases removed from V and 7 bases from J, the gap between germline ends came to 9 bases. The germline CDR1 and CDR2 sequences are DFQATT and SNEGSKA (reference sequence). The CDR3 loop spans 10 amino acids. This chain's CDR3 is CSALYGTQYF. The CDR3 nucleotides are TGCAGTGCGCTATATGGGACCCAGTACTTC.

CDR3: CASSQAIGTGNEKLFF. The CDR3 nucleotides read TGCGCCAGCAGCCAAGCAATTGGCACAGGAAATGAAAAACTGTTTTTT. This chain uses TRBV4-3 with TRBJ1-4; D perhaps matches TRBD1 (5 bases). The germline V gene encodes CDR1 LGHNA and CDR2 YSLEER. The V and J ends lost 1 base and 5 bases respectively, with 14 bases between them. The CDR3 spans 16 residues.